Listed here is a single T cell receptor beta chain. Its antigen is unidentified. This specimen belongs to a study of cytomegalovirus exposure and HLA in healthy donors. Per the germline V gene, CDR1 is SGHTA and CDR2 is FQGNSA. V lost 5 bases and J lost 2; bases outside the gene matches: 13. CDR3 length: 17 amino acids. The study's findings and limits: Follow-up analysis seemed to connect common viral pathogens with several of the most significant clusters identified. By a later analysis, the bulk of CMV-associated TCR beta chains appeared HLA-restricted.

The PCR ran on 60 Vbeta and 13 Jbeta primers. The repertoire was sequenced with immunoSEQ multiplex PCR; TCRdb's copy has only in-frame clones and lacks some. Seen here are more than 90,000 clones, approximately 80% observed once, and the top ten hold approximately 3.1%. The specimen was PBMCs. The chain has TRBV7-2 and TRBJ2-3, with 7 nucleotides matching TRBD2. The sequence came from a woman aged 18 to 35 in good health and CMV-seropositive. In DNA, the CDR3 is TGTGCCAGCAGCCCCCGGTTGGTGGGAGGGATCACAGATACGCAGTATTTT. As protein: CASSPRLVGGITDTQYF.